The 6 T cell receptor beta chains presented below share a single source sample, sequenced in a study of T-cell reconstitution after alpha-beta-depleted transplantation in children. TCRbeta library construction was performed incorporating unique molecular identifiers. Via MiXCR, TCRdb re-called the PCR reads, giving one row per CDR3 protein. The sample carries about 440,000 distinct CDR3 sequences, 43% recorded once. Sequencing was performed on PBMCs, taken before TCRalphabeta/CD19-depleted stem cell transplant. The receptors derive from a girl aged 2-10 years with aplastic anemia, due to receive a stem cell transplant.

This clonotype was detected a few times. The chain carries TRBV29-1 and TRBJ2-2; TRBD2 aligns across 7 bases. J lost 4 bases, V lost 7 bases, and 6 bases had no gene match. This CDR3 is built from 13 residues. The germline gives CDR1 SQVTM, CDR2 ANQGSEA. Here the CDR3 reads CSARAGSTGELFF. CDR3 sequence (DNA): TGCAGCGCCCGAGCGGGATCCACCGGGGAGCTGTTTTTT.

This clonotype was observed many times. This sequence joins TRBV20-1 and TRBJ1-5; weak D call: TRBD1 (6 bases). The germline gives CDR1 DFQATT, CDR2 SNEGSKA (reference sequence). V lost 3 bases and J 0 bases, leaving 15 bases between the germline ends. The CDR3 covers 16 residues. The CDR3 loop reads CSARVQGGDSNQPQHF. For the CDR3, the DNA is TGCAGTGCTAGGGTACAGGGAGGGGATAGCAATCAGCCCCAGCATTTT.

This clonotype is a singleton in its sample. V and J are TRBV5-6 and TRBJ2-2; TRBD1 might be the D (6 bases). The germline V and J ends were trimmed by 0 bases and 7 bases, with 16 bases remaining between them. This CDR3 is 16 amino acids long. Looked up from germline, CDR1 is SGHDT and CDR2 is YYEEEE. This CDR3 reads CASSLGASGDIGELFF. The CDR3 bases are TGTGCCAGCAGCTTGGGAGCGTCAGGGGATATCGGGGAGCTGTTTTTT. Filled out from reference TRBV5-6 and TRBJ2-2, the complete variable domain reads DAGVTQSPTHLIKTRGQQVTLRCSPKSGHDTVSWYQQALGQGPQFIFQYYEEEERQRGNFPDRFSGHQFPNYSSELNVNALLLGDSALYLCASSLGASGDIGELFFGEGSRLTVL.

This clonotype has a handful of counts. This chain connects TRBV10-3 to TRBJ2-1; D is uncertain. V was cut by 2 bases and J by 5 bases, with 13 bases left in between. The CDR3 covers 15 residues. CDR1 ENHRY and CDR2 SYGVKD come from the germline V gene. The CDR3 DNA is TGTGCCATCAGTGAGCCCCTAGTAGGACACAATGAGCAGTTCTTC. Amino acids: CAISEPLVGHNEQFF.

This clonotype has only one observation. This may arise from a read error, as a much more abundant clone is one base away. The chain carries TRBV11-2 and TRBJ1-1; the match to TRBD1 covers 11 bases. The CDR3 length is 15 residues. Germline V lookup: CDR1 SGHAT, CDR2 FQNNGV. CDR3 region: CASSFGTGGGTEAIF. CDR3 DNA sequence: TGTGCCAGCAGCTTCGGGACAGGGGGGGGCACTGAAGCTATCTTT.

The chain couples TRBV5-1 to TRBJ2-5, with D possibly being TRBD2 (5 bases). The CDR3 has 13 residues. Germline V gives CDR1 SGHRS, CDR2 YFSETQ. The V gene lost 3 bases and the J gene lost 3 bases, with 9 bases spanning the gap. DNA of the CDR3: TGCGCCAGCAGCTCTCTCGGGAAAGAGACCCAGTACTTC. As protein: CASSSLGKETQYF. Full variable domain (missing parts from reference TRBV5-1 and TRBJ2-5): KAGVTQTPRYLIKTRGQQVTLSCSPISGHRSVSWYQQTPGQGLQFLFEYFSETQRNKGNFPGRFSGRQFSNSRSEMNVSTLELGDSALYLCASSSLGKETQYFGPGTRLLVL.